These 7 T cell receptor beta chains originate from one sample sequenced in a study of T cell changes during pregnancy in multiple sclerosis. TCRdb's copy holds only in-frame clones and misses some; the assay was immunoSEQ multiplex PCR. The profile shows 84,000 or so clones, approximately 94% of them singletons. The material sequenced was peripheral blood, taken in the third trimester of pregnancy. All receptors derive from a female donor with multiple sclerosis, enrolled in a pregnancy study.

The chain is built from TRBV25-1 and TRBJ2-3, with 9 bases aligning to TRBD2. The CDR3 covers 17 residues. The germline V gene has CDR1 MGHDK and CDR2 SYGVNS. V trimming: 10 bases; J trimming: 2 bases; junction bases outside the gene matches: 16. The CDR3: CATLIAGAPGSTDTQYF. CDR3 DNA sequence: TGTGCCACCCTGATAGCGGGGGCGCCGGGGTCCACAGATACGCAGTATTTT.

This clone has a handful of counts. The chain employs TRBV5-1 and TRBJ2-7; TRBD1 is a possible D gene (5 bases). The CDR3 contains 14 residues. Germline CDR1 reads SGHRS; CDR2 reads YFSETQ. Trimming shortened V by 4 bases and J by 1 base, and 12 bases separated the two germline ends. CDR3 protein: CASSEQGVSYEQYF. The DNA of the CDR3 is TGCGCCAGCAGCGAACAAGGGGTTTCCTACGAGCAGTACTTC.

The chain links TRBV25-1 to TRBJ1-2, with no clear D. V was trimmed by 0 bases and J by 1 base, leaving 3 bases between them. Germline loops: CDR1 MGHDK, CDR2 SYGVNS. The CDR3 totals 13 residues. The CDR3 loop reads CASSEYSNYGYTF. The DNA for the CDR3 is TGTGCCAGCAGTGAATATAGTAACTATGGCTACACCTTC.

The CDR3 reads CATKGATPEQYF. The CDR3 coding sequence is TGTGCCACCAAGGGGGCCACCCCCGAGCAGTACTTC. The chain carries TRBV27 and TRBJ2-7, with 7 bases matching TRBD1. CDR1 and CDR2 (germline): MNHEY, SMNVEV (reference sequence). The CDR3 spans 12 residues. The J segment lost 6 bases and the V segment lost 10 bases, leaving 9 bases of the junction unmatched.

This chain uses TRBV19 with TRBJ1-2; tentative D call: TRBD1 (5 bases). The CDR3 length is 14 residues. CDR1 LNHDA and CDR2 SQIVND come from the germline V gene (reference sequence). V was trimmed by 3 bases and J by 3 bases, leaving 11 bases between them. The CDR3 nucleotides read TGTGCCAGTAGTATTATTAGGGGCGACTATGGCTACACCTTC. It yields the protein CASSIIRGDYGYTF.

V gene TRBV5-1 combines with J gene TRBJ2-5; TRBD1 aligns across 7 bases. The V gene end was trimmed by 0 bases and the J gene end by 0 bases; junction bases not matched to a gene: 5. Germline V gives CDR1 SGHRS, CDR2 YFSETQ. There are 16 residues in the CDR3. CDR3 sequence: CASSLGFTGDQETQYF. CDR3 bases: TGCGCCAGCAGCTTGGGGTTTACAGGGGACCAAGAGACCCAGTACTTC.

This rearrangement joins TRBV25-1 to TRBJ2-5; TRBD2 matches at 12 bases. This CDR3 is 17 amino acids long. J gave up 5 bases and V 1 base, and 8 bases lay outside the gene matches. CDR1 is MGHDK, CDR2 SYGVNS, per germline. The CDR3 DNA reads TGTGCCAGCAGTGAATCTAAGTCTAGCGGGGGGGCCGAGACCCAGTACTTC. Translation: CASSESKSSGGAETQYF. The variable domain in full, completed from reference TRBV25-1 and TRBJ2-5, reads EADIYQTPRYLVIGTGKKITLECSQTMGHDKMYWYQQDPGMELHLIHYSYGVNSTEKGDLSSESTVSRIRTEHFPLTLESARPSHTSQYLCASSESKSSGGAETQYFGPGTRLLVL.